This is a list of T cell receptor beta chains from one sample in a study of radiation and T cells in renal cell carcinoma. The repertoire was sequenced with immunoSEQ multiplex PCR; TCRdb's copy has only in-frame clones and lacks some. The sample includes approximately 110,000 clones, roughly four fifths of them seen just once. The sample here was blood, taken from a patient whose treatment included radiotherapy and nephrectomy. The receptors originated from a woman in her sixties or seventies with renal cell carcinoma. Each CDR3 is given with its conserved first and last residue. Fields, in order: V gene, clone size, J gene, D gene, CDR3 protein, CDR3 DNA. The D gene is left open where the match is weak. The listing skips clone size in some rows; elsewhere it reads once, few, many or a size class.

v_gene: TRBV10-1
abundance: -
j_gene: TRBJ1-4
d_gene: -
CDR3aa: CASSTGLQGENPTNEKLFF
CDR3nt: TGCGCCAGCAGTACGGGGTTACAGGGAGAAAACCCAACTAATGAAAAACTGTTTTTT

v_gene: TRBV19
abundance: -
j_gene: TRBJ1-4
d_gene: TRBD1
CDR3aa: CASSSRGLGEKLFF
CDR3nt: TGTGCCAGTAGTTCAAGGGGGCTGGGTGAAAAACTGTTTTTT

v_gene: TRBV15
abundance: -
j_gene: TRBJ1-1
d_gene: -
CDR3aa: CATSRGQGARVAFF
CDR3nt: TGTGCCACCAGCAGAGGCCAAGGGGCGCGGGTAGCTTTCTTT

v_gene: TRBV28
abundance: -
j_gene: TRBJ1-2
d_gene: TRBD1
CDR3aa: CASSAGGYGYTF
CDR3nt: TGTGCCAGCAGCGCAGGGGGGTATGGCTACACCTTC

v_gene: TRBV5-1
abundance: once
j_gene: TRBJ1-2
d_gene: -
CDR3aa: CASSLAPTENYGYTF
CDR3nt: TGCGCCAGCAGCTTGGCTCCGACTGAAAATTATGGCTACACCTTC

v_gene: TRBV19
abundance: -
j_gene: TRBJ2-3
d_gene: TRBD2
CDR3aa: CASSSGLAGTDTQYF
CDR3nt: TGTGCCAGTAGTTCCGGACTAGCGGGCACAGATACGCAGTATTTT

v_gene: TRBV6-1
abundance: -
j_gene: TRBJ1-4
d_gene: -
CDR3aa: CASSVAGINEKLFF
CDR3nt: TGTGCCAGCAGTGTCGCAGGGATTAATGAAAAACTGTTTTTT

v_gene: TRBV18
abundance: -
j_gene: TRBJ2-7
d_gene: -
CDR3aa: CASSRVAESYEQYF
CDR3nt: TGTGCCAGCTCACGAGTAGCGGAATCCTACGAGCAGTACTTC

v_gene: TRBV14
abundance: -
j_gene: TRBJ1-1
d_gene: -
CDR3aa: CASSQGVLTEAFF
CDR3nt: TGTGCCAGCAGCCAAGGGGTCTTGACTGAAGCTTTCTTT

v_gene: TRBV5-4
abundance: -
j_gene: TRBJ1-6
d_gene: -
CDR3aa: CASSFQGSYNSPLHF
CDR3nt: TGTGCCAGCAGCTTTCAGGGCTCCTATAATTCACCCCTCCACTTT

v_gene: TRBV5-1
abundance: once
j_gene: TRBJ2-7
d_gene: TRBD2
CDR3aa: CASSLASGGKHEQYF
CDR3nt: TGCGCCAGCAGCTTGGCCTCGGGGGGGAAACACGAGCAGTACTTC

v_gene: TRBV2
abundance: -
j_gene: TRBJ2-5
d_gene: -
CDR3aa: CASSFGQETQYF
CDR3nt: TGTGCCAGCAGTTTCGGTCAAGAGACCCAGTACTTC

v_gene: TRBV6-5
abundance: -
j_gene: TRBJ1-4
d_gene: -
CDR3aa: CASSYGGMTNEKLFF
CDR3nt: TGTGCCAGCAGTTACGGAGGAATGACTAATGAAAAACTGTTTTTT

v_gene: TRBV28
abundance: -
j_gene: TRBJ2-7
d_gene: -
CDR3aa: CASSQSYEQYF
CDR3nt: TGTGCCAGCAGTCAGAGCTACGAGCAGTACTTC

v_gene: TRBV29-1
abundance: -
j_gene: TRBJ1-4
d_gene: -
CDR3aa: CSVEGEGEKLFF
CDR3nt: TGCAGCGTTGAAGGGGAAGGTGAAAAACTGTTTTTT

v_gene: TRBV4-1
abundance: -
j_gene: TRBJ2-2
d_gene: -
CDR3aa: CASSGGGRPNTGELFF
CDR3nt: TGCGCCAGCAGCGGGGGGGGGCGCCCGAACACCGGGGAGCTGTTTTTT

v_gene: TRBV18
abundance: once
j_gene: TRBJ2-7
d_gene: TRBD2
CDR3aa: CASHTGLAGVGGHEQYF
CDR3nt: TGTGCCAGCCATACCGGACTAGCGGGAGTGGGAGGTCACGAGCAGTACTTC

v_gene: TRBV28
abundance: -
j_gene: TRBJ1-5
d_gene: -
CDR3aa: CASIHGASNQPQHF
CDR3nt: TGTGCCAGCATCCATGGGGCTAGCAATCAGCCCCAGCATTTT

v_gene: TRBV5-1
abundance: once
j_gene: TRBJ2-4
d_gene: -
CDR3aa: CASSSTLAKNIQYF
CDR3nt: TGCGCCAGCAGCTCGACCTTAGCCAAAAACATTCAGTACTTC

v_gene: TRBV6-5
abundance: -
j_gene: TRBJ2-7
d_gene: -
CDR3aa: CASSYAQDGNYEQYF
CDR3nt: TGTGCCAGCAGTTACGCCCAGGATGGGAACTACGAGCAGTACTTC

v_gene: TRBV27
abundance: -
j_gene: TRBJ1-1
d_gene: TRBD1
CDR3aa: CASRQGRETEAFF
CDR3nt: TGTGCCAGTCGACAGGGTAGGGAGACTGAAGCTTTCTTT

v_gene: TRBV18
abundance: -
j_gene: TRBJ1-3
d_gene: -
CDR3aa: CASSPSMGNGNTIYF
CDR3nt: TGTGCCAGCTCACCAAGTATGGGGAATGGAAACACCATATATTTT

v_gene: TRBV5-1
abundance: -
j_gene: TRBJ2-7
d_gene: -
CDR3aa: CASSLWGGTYEQYF
CDR3nt: TGTGCCAGCAGCTTGTGGGGTGGAACCTACGAGCAGTACTTC

v_gene: TRBV28
abundance: -
j_gene: TRBJ1-4
d_gene: TRBD1
CDR3aa: CASSFYTGEVYEKLFF
CDR3nt: TGTGCCAGCAGTTTTTATACAGGGGAGGTTTATGAAAAACTGTTTTTT

v_gene: TRBV2
abundance: -
j_gene: TRBJ2-5
d_gene: TRBD2
CDR3aa: CASRGTSGTATQYF
CDR3nt: TGTGCCAGCAGGGGGACTAGCGGGACCGCGACCCAGTACTTC

v_gene: TRBV5-1
abundance: few
j_gene: TRBJ2-7
d_gene: -
CDR3aa: CASSLGLHAYEQYF
CDR3nt: TGCGCCAGCAGCTTGGGTCTCCATGCCTACGAGCAGTACTTC

v_gene: TRBV2
abundance: few
j_gene: TRBJ1-5
d_gene: TRBD1
CDR3aa: CASRGQGIQGNQPQHF
CDR3nt: TGTGCCAGCAGGGGACAGGGGATACAGGGCAATCAGCCCCAGCATTTT

v_gene: TRBV6-1
abundance: -
j_gene: TRBJ1-2
d_gene: TRBD1
CDR3aa: CASSDQINRGLANYGYTF
CDR3nt: TGTGCCAGCAGTGACCAAATTAACAGGGGCCTAGCTAACTATGGCTACACCTTC

v_gene: TRBV7-9
abundance: -
j_gene: TRBJ2-7
d_gene: -
CDR3aa: CASSLARSYEQYF
CDR3nt: TGTGCCAGCAGCTTAGCGCGGAGTTACGAGCAGTACTTC

v_gene: TRBV4-1
abundance: -
j_gene: TRBJ1-1
d_gene: -
CDR3aa: CASSQGPVDTEAFF
CDR3nt: TGCGCCAGCAGCCAGGGTCCGGTGGACACTGAAGCTTTCTTT

v_gene: TRBV19
abundance: -
j_gene: TRBJ1-2
d_gene: -
CDR3aa: CASRSGGIYGYTF
CDR3nt: TGTGCCAGTCGTTCCGGAGGGATCTATGGCTACACCTTC

v_gene: TRBV10-2
abundance: once
j_gene: TRBJ1-2
d_gene: -
CDR3aa: CASSDTGANYGYTF
CDR3nt: TGCGCCAGCAGTGATACGGGAGCAAACTATGGCTACACCTTC

v_gene: TRBV27
abundance: -
j_gene: TRBJ1-2
d_gene: -
CDR3aa: CASSPLGLIRDYGYTF
CDR3nt: TGTGCCAGCAGTCCTTTAGGTCTAATAAGGGACTATGGCTACACCTTC

v_gene: TRBV6-1
abundance: -
j_gene: TRBJ2-1
d_gene: TRBD1
CDR3aa: CASSAPDRNIYNEQFF
CDR3nt: TGTGCCAGCAGTGCCCCGGACAGGAACATCTACAATGAGCAGTTCTTC

v_gene: TRBV25-1
abundance: -
j_gene: TRBJ2-7
d_gene: -
CDR3aa: CASSDRRAGEQYF
CDR3nt: TGTGCCAGCAGTGACCGACGGGCGGGAGAGCAGTACTTC

v_gene: TRBV28
abundance: -
j_gene: TRBJ1-5
d_gene: -
CDR3aa: CASSFLFGLTSDQPQHF
CDR3nt: TGTGCCAGCAGTTTTCTTTTCGGGTTGACGTCGGATCAGCCCCAGCATTTT

v_gene: TRBV29-1
abundance: -
j_gene: TRBJ2-1
d_gene: TRBD1
CDR3aa: CSVEAGRQGDNEQFF
CDR3nt: TGCAGCGTTGAAGCCGGTAGACAGGGGGACAATGAGCAGTTCTTC

v_gene: TRBV18
abundance: -
j_gene: TRBJ2-5
d_gene: TRBD1
CDR3aa: CASSPATGRETQYF
CDR3nt: TGTGCCAGCTCACCAGCGACAGGGAGAGAGACCCAGTACTTC

v_gene: TRBV2
abundance: -
j_gene: TRBJ2-7
d_gene: -
CDR3aa: CASKEGPSEQYF
CDR3nt: TGTGCCAGCAAGGAGGGACCTAGCGAGCAGTACTTC

v_gene: TRBV7-8
abundance: -
j_gene: TRBJ1-2
d_gene: TRBD1
CDR3aa: CASSPDRGSYGYTF
CDR3nt: TGTGCCAGCAGCCCCGACAGGGGCAGCTATGGCTACACCTTC

v_gene: TRBV5-1
abundance: once
j_gene: TRBJ2-1
d_gene: -
CDR3aa: CASSLSGQLNEQFF
CDR3nt: TGCGCCAGCAGCTTATCTGGACAGCTCAATGAGCAGTTCTTC

v_gene: TRBV27
abundance: -
j_gene: TRBJ2-7
d_gene: -
CDR3aa: CATTSRWGPLTYEQYF
CDR3nt: TGTGCCACCACCTCCCGTTGGGGGCCCTTAACCTACGAGCAGTACTTC

v_gene: TRBV9
abundance: -
j_gene: TRBJ2-2
d_gene: TRBD2
CDR3aa: CASSATSGGAGTGELFF
CDR3nt: TGTGCCAGCAGCGCCACTAGCGGGGGGGCAGGCACCGGGGAGCTGTTTTTT

v_gene: TRBV19
abundance: -
j_gene: TRBJ1-2
d_gene: -
CDR3aa: CASSIMEGSGGYTF
CDR3nt: TGTGCCAGTAGTATAATGGAGGGATCGGGGGGCTACACCTTC

v_gene: TRBV19
abundance: -
j_gene: TRBJ1-5
d_gene: TRBD1
CDR3aa: CASSTRHRGGDQPQHF
CDR3nt: TGTGCCAGTAGTACCCGCCACAGGGGAGGGGATCAGCCCCAGCATTTT

v_gene: TRBV6-5
abundance: -
j_gene: TRBJ1-2
d_gene: TRBD1
CDR3aa: CASSSSRGRGYTF
CDR3nt: TGTGCCAGCAGTTCGTCCAGGGGGCGAGGCTACACCTTC